This entry is about one TCR beta chain. These data come from a study of blood T cell repertoires in COVID-19. This CDR3 has 15 residues. V was clipped by 0 bases and J by 6 bases, with 9 bases between them. CDR1 is MNHNS and CDR2 is SASEGT in the germline V gene. TCRdb's table, derived via immunoSEQ multiplex PCR, lists solely in-frame clones and lacks some. The sample gives about 440,000 clones, about 90% of which show up once; about 0.6% is in the top ten. The chain couples TRBV6-1 to TRBJ1-6, with D uncertain. The source material was PBMCs or T cells enriched from blood (not recorded which). The sequence was obtained from a man aged 18 to 30 who had recovered from COVID-19. CDR3 in amino acids: CASSEAVRLNSPLHF. In DNA, the CDR3 is TGTGCCAGCAGTGAAGCGGTCAGGCTTAATTCACCCCTCCACTTT.